The T cell receptor beta chain under discussion was sequenced for a study of molecular identifiers for immune sequencing clone quantification. MiXCR was run by TCRdb on the PCR reads, yielding one entry per CDR3 protein. In the table there are approximately 680,000 distinct CDR3 sequences, roughly 27% of which are singletons. This clonotype has a handful of counts. The CDR3 has 16 amino acids. The J segment lost 4 bases and the V segment lost 3 bases, leaving 7 bases of the junction unmatched. In germline, CDR1 is SNHLY, CDR2 FYNNEI. This clonotype was obtained from a human donor in good health. Some libraries in this study had Jurkat cell RNA spiked in. The source material was naive CD8+ T cells from blood, with Jurkat cell RNA spiked in. Subset meaning: FACS-sorted CD8+CD4-CCR7+CD45RA+ naive T cells. The chain links TRBV2 to TRBJ2-2; 8 positions agree with TRBD1. DNA of the CDR3: TGTGCCAGCAGTGACCCTACAGGGGGAAGCACCGGGGAGCTGTTTTTT. This encodes CASSDPTGGSTGELFF.